Each of the 24 T cell receptor beta chains below was sequenced from the same sample in a study of blood T cell repertoires in COVID-19. The method was immunoSEQ multiplex PCR; TCRdb's version includes in-frame clones alone and lacks a portion of them. Of roughly 200,000 clones in the sample, over 75% were seen once. The sample comprised peripheral blood. Every receptor here comes from a person between 65 and 79 years old with COVID-19, enrolled during active disease.

The chain carries TRBV11-3 and TRBJ2-1; 8 nucleotides align to TRBD2. V lost 5 bases to trimming and J lost 9 bases; unmatched junction nucleotides: 6. From germline, CDR1 is SGHNT and CDR2 YENEEA. The CDR3 extends over 13 amino acids. In nucleotides, the CDR3 is TGTGCCAGCAGCACCCGGACTAGCTTTGAGCAGTTCTTC. Translation gives CASSTRTSFEQFF. The complete variable domain, with remaining parts taken from reference TRBV11-3 and TRBJ2-1, reads EAGVVQSPRYKIIEKKQPVAFWCNPISGHNTLYWYLQNLGQGPELLIRYENEEAVDDSQLPKDRFSAERLKGVDSTLKIQPAELGDSAVYLCASSTRTSFEQFFGPGTRLTVL.

The chain has TRBV5-5 and TRBJ1-2; TRBD1 matches 11 bases. In germline, CDR1 is SGHKS, CDR2 YYEKEE (reference sequence). The CDR3 is made up of 16 amino acids. After removal of 0 bases from V and 8 bases from J, the junction contained 9 bases not matched to a gene. The CDR3 DNA follows: TGTGCCAGCAGCTTGGGGGCTGGACAGGGGGCCTCCGGCTACACCTTC. Protein product: CASSLGAGQGASGYTF. The variable domain in full, completed from reference TRBV5-5 and TRBJ1-2, reads DAGVTQSPTHLIKTRGQQVTLRCSPISGHKSVSWYQQVLGQGPQFIFQYYEKEERGRGNFPDRFSARQFPNYSSELNVNALLLGDSALYLCASSLGAGQGASGYTFGSGTRLTVV.

The V gene is TRBV6-5, the J gene TRBJ2-7; TRBD1 aligns across 8 bases. V lost 4 bases to trimming and J lost 5 bases; unmatched junction nucleotides: 7. CDR1 is MNHEY, CDR2 SVGAGI, per germline. The CDR3 runs to 14 residues. This CDR3 reads CASSSDRDRNEQYF. The DNA of the CDR3 is TGTGCCAGCAGTTCGGACAGGGATCGAAACGAGCAGTACTTC.

The J gene is TRBJ2-7, the V gene TRBV30, with D perhaps TRBD1 (6 bases). Trimming took 0 bases from V and 2 from J, leaving 8 bases between them. This CDR3 region has 13 residues. CDR1 is GTSNPN and CDR2 is SVGIG in the germline V gene (reference sequence). The CDR3 is CAWSVAGAYEQYF. CDR3 nucleotides: TGTGCCTGGAGTGTTGCAGGGGCCTACGAGCAGTACTTC.

This rearrangement joins TRBV19 to TRBJ1-4, with D perhaps TRBD1 (6 bases). The CDR3 length is 17 residues. V lost 7 bases and J lost 0, with 18 bases in between. CDR1 LNHDA and CDR2 SQIVND come from the germline V gene (reference sequence). CDR3 sequence reads: CASTGGGAVPTNEKLFF. CDR3 bases: TGTGCCAGTACCGGGGGGGGCGCGGTACCAACTAATGAAAAACTGTTTTTT.

The chain combines TRBV2 with TRBJ1-3, with 9 bases fitting TRBD1. In germline, CDR1 is SNHLY, CDR2 FYNNEI. J gave up 6 bases and V 6 bases, and 9 bases lay outside the gene matches. The CDR3 consists of 15 residues. CDR3 region: CASREQGAIVNTIYF. As DNA, the CDR3 is TGTGCCAGCAGAGAACAGGGGGCGATTGTAAACACCATATATTTT.

This sequence joins TRBV19 and TRBJ2-7; 11 bases line up with TRBD2. CDR1 LNHDA and CDR2 SQIVND come from the germline V gene (reference sequence). Germline trimming cut 1 base from V and 6 bases from J; bases unmatched to any gene: 5. There are 15 residues in the CDR3. CDR3 residues: CASSIALAGGIEQYF. The CDR3 bases are TGTGCCAGTAGTATAGCCCTAGCGGGGGGTATCGAGCAGTACTTC.

V and J are TRBV2 and TRBJ2-1, with TRBD2 matching over 9 bases. The CDR3 consists of 14 residues. J lost 2 bases, V lost 7 bases, and 3 bases had no gene match. Germline lookup yields CDR1 SNHLY and CDR2 FYNNEI. CDR3 DNA sequence: TGTGCCAGCACCGAGCGGGGGGCCTACAATGAGCAGTTCTTC. This codes for CASTERGAYNEQFF.

This chain connects TRBV14 to TRBJ1-1; D is unclear. Germline assignment: CDR1 SGHDN and CDR2 FVKESK. V was trimmed by 2 bases and J by 4 bases, leaving 11 bases between them. The CDR3 sequence is 14 residues long. This chain's CDR3 is CASSQFSGSTEAFF. The CDR3 DNA follows: TGTGCCAGCAGCCAATTTAGCGGTTCCACTGAAGCTTTCTTT.

The chain carries TRBV19 and TRBJ1-5, with 8 bases that match TRBD1. With 7 bases clipped from V and 4 bases from J, the junction kept 6 bases outside the gene matches. The CDR3 length is 14 residues. CDR1 is LNHDA and CDR2 is SQIVND in the germline V gene (reference sequence). CDR3 sequence (DNA): TGTGCCAGTATGCAGGGGACAGGAAATCAGCCCCAGCATTTT. Its translation: CASMQGTGNQPQHF.

The count of this clone is one. This sequence joins TRBV14 and TRBJ2-5; 8 bases are shared with TRBD2. Trimming removed 6 bases from V and 4 bases from J; junction bases left unmatched: 4. CDR3 size: 13 residues. Germline V CDR1 and CDR2: SGHDN, FVKESK. CDR3 in amino acids: CASRPSGRETQYF. CDR3 DNA: TGTGCCAGCAGGCCTAGCGGGCGAGAGACCCAGTACTTC.

V and J are TRBV20-1 and TRBJ1-2; D gene unclear. V lost 3 bases to trimming and J lost 10 bases, with 18 bases between them. CDR1 is DFQATT, CDR2 SNEGSKA, per germline (reference sequence). CDR3 length equals 13 residues. The chain's CDR3 is CSASRPGGVDYTF. CDR3 DNA sequence: TGCAGTGCTAGTCGCCCGGGAGGAGTTGACTACACCTTC.

This chain joins TRBV7-9 and TRBJ1-1, with D uncertain. This CDR3 region has 13 residues. V shed 0 bases and J shed 6 bases, with 8 bases lying between them. In germline, CDR1 is SEHNR, CDR2 FQNEAQ (reference sequence). For the CDR3, the DNA is TGTGCCAGCAGCTTAGCCGCCAGGCCTGAAGCTTTCTTT. Translation gives CASSLAARPEAFF.

The chain links TRBV19 to TRBJ2-1; D is possibly TRBD1 (6 bases). Germline lookup yields CDR1 LNHDA and CDR2 SQIVND (reference sequence). CDR3 size: 15 residues. Trimming shortened V by 3 bases and J by 5 bases, and 14 bases separated the two germline ends. For the CDR3, the DNA is TGTGCCAGTAGTATTCGGCAGGGGTCCCACAATGAGCAGTTCTTC. The encoded protein is CASSIRQGSHNEQFF. The whole variable domain, filled in from reference TRBV19 and TRBJ2-1, reads DGGITQSPKYLFRKEGQNVTLSCEQNLNHDAMYWYRQDPGQGLRLIYYSQIVNDFQKGDIAEGYSVSREKKESFPLTVTSAQKNPTAFYLCASSIRQGSHNEQFFGPGTRLTVL.

The rearrangement joins TRBV19 to TRBJ2-2; possibly TRBD1 for D (6 bases). V lost 6 bases and J 6 bases, leaving 11 bases between the germline ends. Germline CDR1 reads LNHDA; CDR2 reads SQIVND (reference sequence). The CDR3 runs to 13 residues. The CDR3 coding sequence is TGTGCCAGTAGCTTAGGGGGTTCCGGGGAGCTGTTTTTT. It is translated as CASSLGGSGELFF.

V usage is TRBV5-4 and J usage is TRBJ1-2; the match to TRBD1 covers 9 bases. Germline CDR1 reads SGHNT; CDR2 reads YYREEE (reference sequence). This CDR3 region has 14 residues. V lost 6 bases, J lost 7 bases, and 10 bases stayed unmatched. The CDR3 loop reads CASTSRTGEFGYTF. The CDR3 DNA follows: TGTGCCAGCACCTCACGGACAGGGGAGTTTGGCTACACCTTC. Filled out from reference TRBV5-4 and TRBJ1-2, the complete variable domain reads ETGVTQSPTHLIKTRGQQVTLRCSSQSGHNTVSWYQQALGQGPQFIFQYYREEENGRGNFPPRFSGLQFPNYSSELNVNALELDDSALYLCASTSRTGEFGYTFGSGTRLTVV.

J is TRBJ1-6 and V is TRBV28, with TRBD1 matching 12 bases. This CDR3 region has 16 residues. Germline V gene sequence: CDR1 MDHEN, CDR2 SYDVKM. The ends lost 6 bases at V and 7 bases at J; junction bases unmatched: 7. The CDR3, as DNA: TGTGCCAGCAGCGTACCGGGACAGGGGGCAAATTCACCCCTCCACTTT. Amino acids: CASSVPGQGANSPLHF.

The chain joins TRBV6-6 to TRBJ2-7, with a tentative D call TRBD1 (6 bases). CDR1 and CDR2 (germline): MNHNY, SVGAGI (reference sequence). The CDR3 runs 17 residues. Trimming took off 5 bases at V and 7 bases at J, with 27 bases between the two ends. The CDR3 protein is CASSPSGHYVGFVEQYF. In nucleotides, the CDR3 is TGTGCCAGCAGTCCCTCGGGACACTACGTAGGCTTTGTAGAGCAGTACTTC.

The J gene is TRBJ2-7, the V gene TRBV2; TRBD2 might be the D (6 bases). Between the trimmed V and J ends, which lost 7 bases and 6 bases, there was a span of 16 bases. The CDR3 spans 13 residues. Germline V gives CDR1 SNHLY, CDR2 FYNNEI. This CDR3 reads CASTGVRSSEQYF. As DNA, the CDR3 is TGTGCCAGCACGGGGGTCCGGAGTTCCGAGCAGTACTTC.

This rearrangement joins TRBV5-1 to TRBJ1-1; no clear D gene. CDR3 size: 15 residues. With 0 bases removed from V and 0 bases from J, the gap between germline ends came to 9 bases. CDR1 and CDR2 (germline): SGHRS, YFSETQ. CDR3 loop: CASSLDPGLNTEAFF. CDR3 DNA: TGCGCCAGCAGCTTGGACCCGGGTCTGAACACTGAAGCTTTCTTT.

The V gene is TRBV28, the J gene TRBJ2-1, with 8 bases aligning to TRBD2. V lost 4 bases and J lost 4; bases outside the gene matches: 27. This CDR3 is built from 22 residues. Germline lookup yields CDR1 MDHEN and CDR2 SYDVKM. CDR3 coding DNA: TGTGCCAGCAGTTCGACACGAATCGGGACTAGTTACATTGATGGGGATTACAATGAGCAGTTCTTC. Its translation is CASSSTRIGTSYIDGDYNEQFF.

The chain couples TRBV2 to TRBJ2-3; the match to TRBD2 covers 15 bases. The CDR3 loop spans 17 amino acids. V was pared by 6 bases and J by 8 bases, with 12 bases of the junction left unmatched. In germline, CDR1 is SNHLY, CDR2 FYNNEI. The CDR3 sequence is CASSSGGGLAGGPTQYF. The CDR3 nucleotides are TGTGCCAGCAGCAGTGGTGGTGGACTAGCGGGGGGGCCTACGCAGTATTTT.

The V and J genes are TRBV7-8 and TRBJ2-5, with 9 bases fitting TRBD1. V was clipped by 4 bases and J by 5 bases; unmatched bases: 2. CDR1 SGHVS and CDR2 FQNEAQ come from the germline V gene. CDR3 length equals 13 residues. The CDR3 nucleotides are TGTGCCAGCAGCTCGACAGGGGGGGAGACCCAGTACTTC. This codes for CASSSTGGETQYF.

The table lists this clone with a count of one. The V call is TRBV28, the J call TRBJ1-4; D is possibly TRBD1 (5 bases). V was pared by 9 bases and J by 5 bases, with 10 bases between. The CDR3 is 12 residues long. The germline gives CDR1 MDHEN, CDR2 SYDVKM. CDR3 coding DNA: TGTGCCAGTCGACAGAGAAATGAAAAACTGTTTTTT. It encodes CASRQRNEKLFF.